This T cell receptor (beta chain) was sequenced during a study of cytomegalovirus exposure and HLA in healthy donors. This CDR3 region has 13 residues. The ends were cut back, 6 bases at V and 8 bases at J, with 16 bases in the middle. Germline-derived CDR1 and CDR2 are MNHEY and SVGAGI. Primers for the PCR totalled 60 Vbeta and 13 Jbeta. Here immunoSEQ multiplex PCR was the method, and the copy in TCRdb shows in-frame clones only, minus some. The data contain some 150,000 clones, roughly 9.6% of them seen just once; the ten biggest clones take up about 6.7%. The source is a woman in her thirties or forties in good health and CMV-seropositive. Source material: PBMCs. This sequence joins TRBV6-5 and TRBJ1-2; D is unclear. The CDR3 loop is CASRLTNEAGYTF. CDR3 in DNA: TGTGCCAGCAGACTCACGAACGAGGCGGGCTACACCTTC.